Listed here are 4 T cell receptor beta chains from one sample, sequenced in a study of identical twins. TCRdb independently ran MiXCR on the 5' RACE reads; one entry per CDR3 protein. Among 450,000 or so distinct CDR3 sequences, approximately 18% were seen once, and the ten largest hold roughly an eighth. Sequenced material: naive T cells sorted from blood. Receptors originate from a man aged 45 to 65 in good health.

The genes are TRBV20-1 and TRBJ2-7, with TRBD1 matching 12 bases. The germline V gene has CDR1 DFQATT and CDR2 SNEGSKA (reference sequence). This CDR3 spans 14 amino acids. The J segment lost 7 bases and the V segment lost 3 bases, leaving 7 bases of the junction unmatched. Here the CDR3 DNA reads TGCAGTGCTAGCACAGGGACAGGGGGCGCAGAGCAGTACTTC. This translates into CSASTGTGGAEQYF.

This clonotype was observed a handful of times. The CDR3 region is CASSLDVLGTEAFF. CDR3 DNA: TGCGCCAGCAGCTTGGACGTGTTGGGAACTGAAGCTTTCTTT. The chain links TRBV5-1 to TRBJ1-1; D gene unclear. CDR1 and CDR2 (germline): SGHRS, YFSETQ. V was pared by 0 bases and J by 5 bases, with 11 bases between. The length of the CDR3 is 14 residues.

This sequence joins TRBV25-1 and TRBJ1-2; unclear D gene. The CDR3 totals 15 residues. Trimming stripped 4 bases from V and 1 base from J, with 13 bases between. Germline lookup yields CDR1 MGHDK and CDR2 SYGVNS. The CDR3 DNA reads TGTGCCAGCAGTGCCCCCCTAGGACTTAACTATGGCTACACCTTC. Encoded protein: CASSAPLGLNYGYTF.

The sample holds many counts of this clonotype. The J gene is TRBJ2-7, the V gene TRBV28, with 7 bases matching TRBD2. The junction had 5 bases not matched to a gene; V was cut back by 6 bases and J by 3 bases. The CDR3 spans 13 residues. The germline CDR1 and CDR2 sequences are MDHEN and SYDVKM. The CDR3 DNA sequence: TGTGCCAGCAGGACAAGCGGGAACTACGAGCAGTACTTC. Translation gives CASRTSGNYEQYF.